This is a list of T cell receptor beta chains from one sample in a study of shared clonotypes between healthy human individuals. Generated by immunoSEQ multiplex PCR, the TCRdb table keeps only in-frame clones and is missing some. Among fewer than 500,000 clones listed, over 75% were seen once. The sequencing sample was made of PBMCs. These receptors originate from a woman aged 40 to 50 in good health. Some clones in this sample may be carry-over from other donors' samples. Both conserved end residues are part of each CDR3. The D gene is left open where the match is weak. Where a row states a size, it is once, few, many or the class of an expanded clone; other rows omit it.

j_call v_call d_call clone_size cdr3_nt cdr3_aa
TRBJ2-5 TRBV7-6 TRBD2 - TGTGCCAGCAGCTTAGGGGCGGGAGTTGAGACCCAGTACTTC CASSLGAGVETQYF
TRBJ1-2 TRBV11-2 - - TGTGCCAGCAGGCCCGGGGAACGAGGTGGCTACACCTTC CASRPGERGGYTF
TRBJ1-3 TRBV6-1 - - TGTGCCAGCAGTGAAGTCCCAGGGGCTGGAAACACCATATATTTT CASSEVPGAGNTIYF
TRBJ2-5 TRBV27 TRBD1 - TGTGCCAGCAAGACCCAGCAGGGGGCGAGAGAGACCCAGTACTTC CASKTQQGARETQYF
TRBJ2-3 TRBV28 - - TGTGCCAGCAGCCGCGGAGATACGCAGTATTTT CASSRGDTQYF
TRBJ2-5 TRBV7-2 TRBD2 - TGTGCCAGCAGCCACGGACTAGATCAAGAGACCCAGTACTTC CASSHGLDQETQYF
TRBJ2-3 TRBV6-1 - once TGTGCCAGCAGCGAGAGCGGAGTGCGGGGTACGCAGTATTTT CASSESGVRGTQYF
TRBJ2-7 TRBV27 - - TGTGCCAGCACCCCGTCGGGGGTCGTATCCTACGAGCAGTACTTC CASTPSGVVSYEQYF
TRBJ2-6 TRBV21-1 - - TGTGCCAGCAGCAAAGCGGCGACGCTTACGTCTGGGGCCAACGTCCTGACTTTC CASSKAATLTSGANVLTF
TRBJ1-1 TRBV5-6 TRBD1 - TGTGCCAGCAGCTTTAACCGGGACAGGGGATCTGAAGCTTTCTTT CASSFNRDRGSEAFF
TRBJ2-1 TRBV9 TRBD2 - TGTGCCAGCAGCGTAGATTTAGCGGGTGCCTACAATGAGCAGTTCTTC CASSVDLAGAYNEQFF
TRBJ2-7 TRBV7-6 - - TGTGCCAGCACACAGGGCTCTTCCTACGAGCAGTACTTC CASTQGSSYEQYF
TRBJ2-7 TRBV5-1 - once TGCGCCAGCAGCCTCGGACCTAGCTCCTACGAGCAGTACTTC CASSLGPSSYEQYF
TRBJ2-6 TRBV5-1 - - TGCGCCAGCAGCTTGGGGCCCGACTCTGGGGCCAACGTCCTGACTTTC CASSLGPDSGANVLTF
TRBJ2-7 TRBV28 - - TGTGCCAGCAGTTTTTCTAATTCCTACGAGCAGTACTTC CASSFSNSYEQYF
TRBJ1-5 TRBV30 - - TGTGCCTGGAGTGTTCAGATGAATCAGCCCCAGCATTTT CAWSVQMNQPQHF
TRBJ2-7 TRBV18 - - TGTGCCAGCTCACATACTCAGTACGAGCAGTACTTC CASSHTQYEQYF
TRBJ2-3 TRBV27 - - TGTGCCAGCAGCAGTCAAGGGCCAACAGATACGCAGTATTTT CASSSQGPTDTQYF
TRBJ1-1 TRBV18 - - TGTGCCAGCTCAGCCTCCAAGAACACTGAAGCTTTCTTT CASSASKNTEAFF
TRBJ2-1 TRBV5-1 - - TGCGCCAGCAGCTTGGATGGGCGGGCGCACAATGAGCAGTTCTTC CASSLDGRAHNEQFF